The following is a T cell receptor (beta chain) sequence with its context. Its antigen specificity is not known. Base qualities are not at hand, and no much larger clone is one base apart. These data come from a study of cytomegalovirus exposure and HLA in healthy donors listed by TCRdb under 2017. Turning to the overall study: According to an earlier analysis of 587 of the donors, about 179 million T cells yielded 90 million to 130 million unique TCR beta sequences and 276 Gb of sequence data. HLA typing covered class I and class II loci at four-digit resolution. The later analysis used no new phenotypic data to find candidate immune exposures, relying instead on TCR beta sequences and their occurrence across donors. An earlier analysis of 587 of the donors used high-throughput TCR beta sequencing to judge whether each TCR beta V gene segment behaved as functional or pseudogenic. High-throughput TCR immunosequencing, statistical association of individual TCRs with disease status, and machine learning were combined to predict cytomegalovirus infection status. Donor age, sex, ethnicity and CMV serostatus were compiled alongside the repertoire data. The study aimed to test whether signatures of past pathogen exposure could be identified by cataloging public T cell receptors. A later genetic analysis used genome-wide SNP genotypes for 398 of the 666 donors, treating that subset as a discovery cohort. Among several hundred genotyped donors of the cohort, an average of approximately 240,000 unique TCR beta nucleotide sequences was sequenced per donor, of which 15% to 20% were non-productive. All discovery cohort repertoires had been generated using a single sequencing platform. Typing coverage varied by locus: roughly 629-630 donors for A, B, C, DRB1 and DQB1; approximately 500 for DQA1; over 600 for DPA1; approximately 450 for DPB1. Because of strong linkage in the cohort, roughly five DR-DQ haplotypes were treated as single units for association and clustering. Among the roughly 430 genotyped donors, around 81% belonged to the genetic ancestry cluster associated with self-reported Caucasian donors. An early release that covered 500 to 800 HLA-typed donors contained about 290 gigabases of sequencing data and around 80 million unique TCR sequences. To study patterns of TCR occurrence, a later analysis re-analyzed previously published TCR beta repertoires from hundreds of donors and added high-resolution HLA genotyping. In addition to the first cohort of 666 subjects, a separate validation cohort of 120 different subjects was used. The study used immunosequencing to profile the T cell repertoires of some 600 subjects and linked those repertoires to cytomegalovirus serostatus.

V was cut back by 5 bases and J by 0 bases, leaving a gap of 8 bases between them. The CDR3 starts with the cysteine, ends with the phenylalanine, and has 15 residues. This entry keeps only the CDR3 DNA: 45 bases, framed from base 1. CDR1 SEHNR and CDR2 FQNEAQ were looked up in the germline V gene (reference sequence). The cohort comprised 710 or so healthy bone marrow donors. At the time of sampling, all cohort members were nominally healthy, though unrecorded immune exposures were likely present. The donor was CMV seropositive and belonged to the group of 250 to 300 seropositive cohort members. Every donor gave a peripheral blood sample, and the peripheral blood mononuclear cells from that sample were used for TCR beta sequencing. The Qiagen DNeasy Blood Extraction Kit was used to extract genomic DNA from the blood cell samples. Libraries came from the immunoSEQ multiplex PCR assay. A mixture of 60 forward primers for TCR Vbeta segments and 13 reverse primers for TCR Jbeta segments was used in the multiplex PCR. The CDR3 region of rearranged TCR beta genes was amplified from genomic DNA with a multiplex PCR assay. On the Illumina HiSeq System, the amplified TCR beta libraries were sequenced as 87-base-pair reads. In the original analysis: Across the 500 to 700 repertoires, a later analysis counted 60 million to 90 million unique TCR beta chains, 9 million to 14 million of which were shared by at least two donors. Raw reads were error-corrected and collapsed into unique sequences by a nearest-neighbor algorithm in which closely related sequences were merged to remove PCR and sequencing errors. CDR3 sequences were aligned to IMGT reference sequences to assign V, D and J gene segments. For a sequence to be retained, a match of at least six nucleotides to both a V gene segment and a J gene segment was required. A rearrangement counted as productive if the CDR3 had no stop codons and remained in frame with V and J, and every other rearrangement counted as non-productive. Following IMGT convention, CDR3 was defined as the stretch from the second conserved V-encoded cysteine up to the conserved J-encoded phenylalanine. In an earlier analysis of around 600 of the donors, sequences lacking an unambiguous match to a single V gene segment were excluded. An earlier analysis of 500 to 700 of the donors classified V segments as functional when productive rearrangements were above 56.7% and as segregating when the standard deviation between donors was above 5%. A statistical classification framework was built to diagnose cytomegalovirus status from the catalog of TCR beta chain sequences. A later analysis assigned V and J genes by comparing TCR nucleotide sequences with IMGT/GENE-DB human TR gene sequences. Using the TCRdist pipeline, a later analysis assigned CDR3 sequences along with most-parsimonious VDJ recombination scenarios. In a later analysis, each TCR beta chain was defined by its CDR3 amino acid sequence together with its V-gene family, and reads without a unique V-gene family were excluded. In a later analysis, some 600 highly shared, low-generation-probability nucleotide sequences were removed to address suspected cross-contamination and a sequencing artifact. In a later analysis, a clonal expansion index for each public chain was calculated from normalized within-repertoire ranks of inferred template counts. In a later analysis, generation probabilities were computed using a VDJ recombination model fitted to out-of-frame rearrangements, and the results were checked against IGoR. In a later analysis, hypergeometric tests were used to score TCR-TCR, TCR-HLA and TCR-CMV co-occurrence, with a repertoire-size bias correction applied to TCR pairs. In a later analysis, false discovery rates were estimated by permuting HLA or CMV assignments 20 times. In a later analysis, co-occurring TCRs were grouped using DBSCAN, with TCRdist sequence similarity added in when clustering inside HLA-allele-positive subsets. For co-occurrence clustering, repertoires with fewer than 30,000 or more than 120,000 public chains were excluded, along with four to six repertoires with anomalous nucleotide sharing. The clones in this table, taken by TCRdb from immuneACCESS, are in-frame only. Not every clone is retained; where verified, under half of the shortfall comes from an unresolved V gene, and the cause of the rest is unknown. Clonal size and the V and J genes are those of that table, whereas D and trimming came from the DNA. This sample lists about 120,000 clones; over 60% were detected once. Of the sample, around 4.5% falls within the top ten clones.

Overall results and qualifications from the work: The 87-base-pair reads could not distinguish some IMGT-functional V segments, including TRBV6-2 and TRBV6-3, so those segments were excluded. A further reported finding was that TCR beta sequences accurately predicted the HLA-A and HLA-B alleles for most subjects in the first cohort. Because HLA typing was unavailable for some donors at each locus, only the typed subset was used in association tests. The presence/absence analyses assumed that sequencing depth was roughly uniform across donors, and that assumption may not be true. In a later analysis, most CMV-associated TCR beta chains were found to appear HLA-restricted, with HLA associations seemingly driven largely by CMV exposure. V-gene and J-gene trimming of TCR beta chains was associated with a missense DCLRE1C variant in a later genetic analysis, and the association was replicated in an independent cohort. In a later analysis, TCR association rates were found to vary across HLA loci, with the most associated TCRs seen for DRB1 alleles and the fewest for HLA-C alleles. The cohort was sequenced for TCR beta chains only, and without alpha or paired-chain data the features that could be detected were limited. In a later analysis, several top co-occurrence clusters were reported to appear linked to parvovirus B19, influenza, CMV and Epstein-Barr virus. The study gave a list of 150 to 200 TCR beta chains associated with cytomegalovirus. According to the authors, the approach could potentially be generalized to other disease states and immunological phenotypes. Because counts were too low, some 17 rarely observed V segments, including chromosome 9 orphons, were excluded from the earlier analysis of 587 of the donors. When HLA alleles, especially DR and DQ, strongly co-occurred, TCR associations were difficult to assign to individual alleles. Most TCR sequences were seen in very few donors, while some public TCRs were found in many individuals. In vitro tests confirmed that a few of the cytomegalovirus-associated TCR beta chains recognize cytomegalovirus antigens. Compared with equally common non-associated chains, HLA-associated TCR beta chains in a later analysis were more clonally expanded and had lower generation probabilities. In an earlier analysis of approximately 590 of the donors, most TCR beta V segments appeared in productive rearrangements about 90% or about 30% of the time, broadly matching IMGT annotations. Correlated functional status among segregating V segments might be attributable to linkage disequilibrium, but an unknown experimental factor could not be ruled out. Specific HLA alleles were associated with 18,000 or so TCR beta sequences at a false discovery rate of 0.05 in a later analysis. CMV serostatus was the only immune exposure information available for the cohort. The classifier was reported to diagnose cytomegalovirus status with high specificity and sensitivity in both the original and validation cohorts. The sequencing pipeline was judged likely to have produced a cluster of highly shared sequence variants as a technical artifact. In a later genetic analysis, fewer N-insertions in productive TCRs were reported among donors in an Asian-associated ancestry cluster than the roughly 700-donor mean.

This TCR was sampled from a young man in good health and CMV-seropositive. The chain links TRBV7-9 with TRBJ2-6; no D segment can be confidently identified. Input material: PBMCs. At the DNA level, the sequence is TGTGCCAGCAGCCTCTGGAGCTCTGGGGCCAACGTCCTGACTTTC. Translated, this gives CASSLWSSGANVLTF. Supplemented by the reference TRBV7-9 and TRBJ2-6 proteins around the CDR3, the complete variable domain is DTGVSQNPRHKITKRGQNVTFRCDPISEHNRLYWYRQTLGQGPEFLTYFQNEAQLEKSRLLSDRFSAERPKGSFSTLEIQRTEQGDSAMYLCASSLWSSGANVLTFGAGSRLTVL.